This T cell receptor (beta chain) was obtained from a study of CD8 T cells in seronegative destructive rheumatoid arthritis (dated by TCRdb to about 2020). General notes on the study: Biological drugs were being received by seven of the eight CND-RA patients at the time of sampling. The seropositive RA, seronegative RA and healthy control comparison cohorts were obtained from an earlier published TCRbeta dataset rather than being newly sequenced. Peripheral CD8+ TCRbeta repertoires of CCP-negative destructive rheumatoid arthritis (CND-RA) patients were compared with newly diagnosed seropositive RA, seronegative RA and healthy controls.

Genomic DNA from CD8+ cells was used for TCRbeta sequencing, which was performed according to the manufacturer's instructions. A genomics technology centre in Finland performed the TCRbeta sequencing with the immunoSEQ assay. The authors' analysis ran thus. Clonotype tables produced by the immunoSEQ preprocessing pipeline were converted into VDJtools format, and non-productive clonotypes were filtered out. Any sample with fewer than 10,000 reads was excluded, the remaining samples were subsampled to 10,000 reads, and most of the eight CND-RA samples made it through. The VDJtools CalcDiversityStats function was applied to data subsampled to 10,000 reads to calculate Shannon-Wiener, Simpson and clonality indices. Non-singleton TCRbeta clonotypes were hard-matched, with no mismatches allowed, against VDJdb to infer antigen specificity. Clusters with potentially shared antigen targets were formed by grouping CDR3 sequences that differed by one amino acid (Hamming distance 1). After groups were resampled to six samples, public clonotypes were tested for group enrichment with one-sided Fisher's exact tests, and this procedure was repeated ten times. TCRdb holds this immuneACCESS table with in-frame rearrangements only. Some clones are missing; in checked studies, unresolved V genes explain under half, and the rest has no known cause. V, J and clone size derive from that table, while D and trimming were established from the DNA sequence. The table for this sample lists 13,000 or so clones; about four fifths of them were counted only once. The ten largest clonotypes hold about a quarter of the sample.

From a lookup of the germline V gene (reference sequence), CDR1 and CDR2 are SEHNR and FQNEAQ. CDR3 length: 12 amino acids, cysteine to phenylalanine. Just the 36-base CDR3 DNA is kept, in frame starting at base 1. V and J are trimmed by 8 bases and 2 bases, and the gene matches miss 1 base of the junction. Paper-wide results and their limitations: Across the roughly 120,000 clonotypes tested, no public clonotype enrichment survived Benjamini-Hochberg correction. The small size of the CND-RA cohort was noted as a limitation of the study. The authors read the apparently distinct set of enriched public clonotypes carried by CND-RA patients as support for a separate disease subset. Without diagnostic samples, TCR repertoire differences may partly reflect poor disease control over the years rather than being present at onset. Once age was adjusted for, the CD8+ TCRbeta repertoires of CND-RA patients appeared less diverse and more clonal than the repertoires of other RA subtypes. Compared with controls and other RA subtypes, CND-RA repertoires contained more CMV-reactive and fewer influenza A-reactive CD8+ TCRbeta sequences.

A negative result on the clinical CCP2 antibody test was shown by CND-RA patients, and progression of joint destruction was observed despite active therapy. Every CND-RA patient showed typical joint destruction in the wrists and ankles and had failed conventional anti-rheumatic therapy. CND-RA patients were sampled not at diagnosis but after long disease histories, which in several cases spanned decades. Each patient provided fifty millilitres of EDTA-anticoagulated peripheral blood. Ficoll-Paque PLUS density gradient separation was used to isolate peripheral blood mononuclear cells. AutoMACS magnetic bead positive selection was used to isolate CD8+ cells from fresh or cryopreserved PBMCs, and purity was verified by flow cytometry. Nucleospin Tissue or Tissue XS kits were used to extract genomic DNA, which was then quantified on a Qubit 2.0 fluorometer. Concerning this clone itself: Its specific antigen is unknown. No clone much larger than this one lies a single base away; base qualities are absent.

The sequence joins TRBV7-9 to TRBJ2-3; TRBD2 matches 7 bases in the middle. This TCR was sampled from a woman aged 30-49 years with seronegative destructive rheumatoid arthritis. The sequenced sample was CD8+ T cells from blood. The nucleotide sequence is TGTGCCAGCGAGCGGGACACAGATACGCAGTATTTT. Its product reads: CASERDTDTQYF.